The rows below give T cell receptor beta chains drawn from one sample of a study of Graves' ophthalmopathy and Graves' hyperthyroidism. TCRdb re-called the multiplex PCR reads with MiXCR, one entry per CDR3 protein. This repertoire shows around 1,000,000 distinct CDR3 sequences, less than 45% found once; its top ten account for 11%. Sequenced input: peripheral blood or thyroid tissue (not recorded which). The receptors shown here come from an adult man with Graves' hyperthyroidism. Each CDR3 is given with its conserved first and last residue. D genes are given only for firm matches. A row's size may be missing; if present it is once, few, many or a size class.

clone size: many; V gene: TRBV5-4; D gene: TRBD1; J gene: TRBJ1-6; CDR3 protein: CASSFQAGGESPLHF; CDR3 DNA: TGTGCCAGCAGCTTCCAGGCAGGGGGCGAATCACCCCTCCACTTT
clone size: .; V gene: TRBV20-1; D gene: TRBD1; J gene: TRBJ1-5; CDR3 protein: CSASETGPNQPQHF; CDR3 DNA: TGCAGTGCTAGTGAGACAGGGCCCAATCAGCCCCAGCATTTT
clone size: many; V gene: TRBV15; D gene: .; J gene: TRBJ2-5; CDR3 protein: CATRTEKTQYF; CDR3 DNA: TGTGCCACCAGGACGGAGAAGACCCAGTACTTC
clone size: many; V gene: TRBV24-1; D gene: .; J gene: TRBJ1-1; CDR3 protein: CATSGGRRNTEAFF; CDR3 DNA: TGTGCCACCAGTGGCGGGCGGAGAAACACTGAAGCTTTCTTT
clone size: many; V gene: TRBV19; D gene: .; J gene: TRBJ1-1; CDR3 protein: CASSIGGMNTEAFF; CDR3 DNA: TGTGCCAGTAGTATTGGCGGAATGAACACTGAAGCTTTCTTT
clone size: many; V gene: TRBV10-3; D gene: TRBD1; J gene: TRBJ2-7; CDR3 protein: CATRTGTTYEQYF; CDR3 DNA: TGTGCCACCAGGACAGGGACCACCTACGAGCAGTACTTC
clone size: many; V gene: TRBV5-5; D gene: TRBD1; J gene: TRBJ2-5; CDR3 protein: CASRQGVSQETQYF; CDR3 DNA: TGTGCCAGCCGACAGGGGGTCAGCCAAGAGACCCAGTACTTC
clone size: few; V gene: TRBV2; D gene: .; J gene: TRBJ1-5; CDR3 protein: CASNTGYNQPQHF; CDR3 DNA: TGTGCCAGCAATACAGGGTACAATCAGCCCCAGCATTTT
clone size: many; V gene: TRBV11-2; D gene: TRBD1; J gene: TRBJ1-3; CDR3 protein: CASSPGQGGNTIYF; CDR3 DNA: TGTGCCAGCAGCCCGGGACAGGGAGGAAACACCATATATTTT
clone size: few; V gene: TRBV20-1; D gene: TRBD1; J gene: TRBJ2-7; CDR3 protein: CSAPPLPGQGFYEQYF; CDR3 DNA: TGCAGTGCCCCCCCATTACCGGGACAGGGGTTCTACGAGCAGTACTTC
clone size: .; V gene: TRBV6-5; D gene: .; J gene: TRBJ2-7; CDR3 protein: CASSYIRSGDYEQYF; CDR3 DNA: TGTGCCAGCAGTTATATACGTAGCGGCGACTACGAGCAGTACTTC
clone size: .; V gene: TRBV28; D gene: .; J gene: TRBJ1-2; CDR3 protein: CASTPLLGAGPPNYGYTF; CDR3 DNA: TGTGCCAGCACCCCACTACTAGGGGCAGGGCCTCCTAACTATGGCTACACCTTC
clone size: .; V gene: TRBV20-1; D gene: TRBD1; J gene: TRBJ1-3; CDR3 protein: CSAGDRASGNTIYF; CDR3 DNA: TGCAGTGCTGGGGACAGGGCCTCCGGAAACACCATATATTTT
clone size: many; V gene: TRBV10-3; D gene: .; J gene: TRBJ1-1; CDR3 protein: CATTPSLLANTEAFF; CDR3 DNA: TGTGCCACCACCCCTTCCCTTCTAGCGAACACTGAAGCTTTCTTT
clone size: many; V gene: TRBV7-8; D gene: .; J gene: TRBJ2-5; CDR3 protein: CASSVLRSKETQYF; CDR3 DNA: TGTGCCAGCAGCGTCCTGCGTTCTAAAGAGACCCAGTACTTC
clone size: .; V gene: TRBV7-9; D gene: .; J gene: TRBJ1-1; CDR3 protein: CASSHEGFAEAFF; CDR3 DNA: TGTGCCAGCAGCCACGAGGGTTTTGCTGAAGCTTTCTTT
clone size: many; V gene: TRBV2; D gene: TRBD1; J gene: TRBJ2-7; CDR3 protein: CASMGQTYYEQYF; CDR3 DNA: TGTGCCAGCATGGGACAGACATACTACGAGCAGTACTTC
clone size: .; V gene: TRBV20-1; D gene: .; J gene: TRBJ2-7; CDR3 protein: CSAGGGLRDSLGYEQYF; CDR3 DNA: TGCAGTGCTGGGGGAGGTCTCCGGGACAGTTTGGGCTACGAGCAGTACTTC
clone size: .; V gene: TRBV12-3/TRBV12-4; D gene: TRBD1; J gene: TRBJ1-5; CDR3 protein: CASSYVDRVNQPQHF; CDR3 DNA: TGTGCCAGCAGTTACGTCGACAGGGTCAATCAGCCCCAGCATTTT
clone size: .; V gene: TRBV5-1; D gene: .; J gene: TRBJ1-5; CDR3 protein: CASSFEGFQPQHF; CDR3 DNA: TGCGCCAGCAGCTTCGAAGGGTTTCAGCCCCAGCATTTT
clone size: many; V gene: TRBV20-1; D gene: .; J gene: TRBJ2-6; CDR3 protein: CSASSSGANVLTF; CDR3 DNA: TGCAGTGCTAGTAGCTCTGGGGCCAACGTCCTGACTTTC
clone size: many; V gene: TRBV7-8; D gene: .; J gene: TRBJ1-6; CDR3 protein: CATNRDDGGSPLHF; CDR3 DNA: TGTGCCACCAACAGAGACGATGGAGGTTCACCCCTCCACTTT
clone size: many; V gene: TRBV10-3; D gene: .; J gene: TRBJ1-2; CDR3 protein: CAIGTPYYGYTF; CDR3 DNA: TGTGCCATCGGAACACCCTACTATGGCTACACCTTC
clone size: .; V gene: TRBV7-2; D gene: .; J gene: TRBJ2-7; CDR3 protein: CASSHEVGPVSEQYF; CDR3 DNA: TGTGCCAGCAGCCACGAGGTGGGGCCGGTAAGCGAGCAGTACTTC
clone size: .; V gene: TRBV4-3; D gene: .; J gene: TRBJ1-2; CDR3 protein: CASSQELGNYGYTF; CDR3 DNA: TGCGCCAGCAGCCAAGAACTGGGGAACTATGGCTACACCTTC
clone size: many; V gene: TRBV14; D gene: .; J gene: TRBJ1-4; CDR3 protein: CASSQYSTNEKLFF; CDR3 DNA: TGTGCCAGCAGCCAATATTCGACTAATGAAAAACTGTTTTTT
clone size: .; V gene: TRBV20-1; D gene: TRBD1; J gene: TRBJ1-4; CDR3 protein: CSARDSGQNEKLFF; CDR3 DNA: TGCAGTGCTAGAGACTCGGGACAGAATGAAAAACTGTTTTTT
clone size: many; V gene: TRBV7-9; D gene: .; J gene: TRBJ1-1; CDR3 protein: CASDSFRTASNTEAFF; CDR3 DNA: TGTGCCAGCGACAGTTTTAGGACAGCATCTAACACTGAAGCTTTCTTT